The source of this T cell receptor beta chain is a study of T cells in localized non-small cell lung cancer. CDR3 length: 15 residues. CDR1 and CDR2 (germline): MNHGY, SAAAGT. V was clipped by 8 bases and J by 4 bases, with 20 bases between them. This clone was picked up a small number of times. Profiling relied on immunoSEQ multiplex PCR, and the TCRdb table lists in-frame clones only, not all of them. Of 800 to 1,000 clones detected, roughly 23% appear once; the ten largest clones hold 14%. Sample: normal lung tissue next to the tumor, taken before any cancer treatment. This chain connects TRBV6-8 to TRBJ1-1; D possibly corresponds to TRBD1 (5 bases). The receptor's source is a man aged 35 to 69 with stage I lung adenocarcinoma. Here the CDR3 DNA reads TGTGCCAGCGGGATCGTCACTCTTGGGGGCACTGAAGCTTTCTTT. The encoded protein is CASGIVTLGGTEAFF.